This T cell receptor beta chain was observed in a study of T cell responses to AZD1222 COVID-19 vaccine. The protocol was immunoSEQ multiplex PCR, while the TCRdb copy is restricted to in-frame clones and leaves out a portion. The data hold over 75,000 clones, with approximately 92% observed a single time. This CDR3 is 12 amino acids long. Trimming cost V 3 bases and J 7 bases, with 7 bases left between them. Germline V gene data show CDR1 as MNHNS and CDR2 as SASEGT. This rearrangement joins TRBV6-1 to TRBJ2-4, with a weak D call TRBD2 (5 bases). The sequence was collected from an adult who received the AZD1222 COVID-19 vaccine. Sample: peripheral blood, taken 28 days after the second AZD1222 dose. The CDR3 DNA follows: TGTGCCAGCAGTGACCCGGGGAACATTCAGTACTTC. Encoded protein: CASSDPGNIQYF.